This T cell receptor (beta chain) was identified in a study of cytomegalovirus exposure and HLA in healthy donors. A multiplex PCR was run with 60 Vbeta primers and 13 Jbeta primers. Profiled with immunoSEQ multiplex PCR; TCRdb holds only in-frame clones, not every one. The sample shows approximately 160,000 clones, 77% of them seen only once. J lost 5 bases, V lost 0 bases, and 6 bases had no gene match. Germline CDR1 is SGHVS and CDR2 is FQNEAQ. This CDR3 is built from 17 residues. The sample comprised PBMCs. The receptor's source is a woman under 40 in good health and CMV-seronegative. The J gene is TRBJ2-1, the V gene TRBV7-8, with 11 bases matching TRBD1. The DNA for the CDR3 is TGTGCCAGCAGCTTAGCGTTATCGGGACAGGGGGACAATGAGCAGTTCTTC. This encodes CASSLALSGQGDNEQFF.